What follows describes a single TCR beta chain. This sample includes further DNA sequences coding for the same CDR3. Assay: immunoSEQ multiplex PCR; the TCRdb copy retains only in-frame clones and omits some. Among over a million clones listed, under 80% were seen once. This specimen belongs to a study of shared clonotypes between healthy human individuals. V lost 0 bases, J lost 4 bases, and 2 bases lay in between. This CDR3 is built from 12 residues. Germline lookup yields CDR1 SGHTA and CDR2 FQGNSA. Sequences were obtained from memory CD4+ T cells sorted from blood. Noted subset: CD45RA-negative fraction. The receptor was derived from a man younger than 35 in good health. The gene calls are TRBV7-2 and TRBJ2-3; no definite D call. CDR3 residues: CASSLASDTQYF. CDR3 nucleotide sequence: TGTGCCAGCAGCTTAGCCTCAGATACGCAGTATTTT.